This paragraph reports one TCR beta chain. Per the germline V gene, CDR1 is SGHTS and CDR2 is YDEGEE. V was trimmed by 5 bases and J by 9 bases, leaving 12 bases between them. This CDR3 contains 11 residues. This sample stems from a study of blood T cell repertoires in COVID-19. As for the study in general: Sample material is recorded as cDNA or gDNA derived from T cells, B-cell-depleted T cells, or PBMCs.

The data were produced by immunoSEQ multiplex PCR, yet TCRdb's version contains in-frame clones alone and is incomplete. Here the sample spans roughly 250,000 clones, 80% to 90% being singletons. Everyone who took part was roughly 18 to 95 years old, and they came from about two dozen US areas. The clonotype originates from a woman in her 30s who had recovered from COVID-19. The chain employs TRBV5-8 and TRBJ2-7, with D hard to call. The sequenced sample consisted of PBMCs or T cells enriched from blood (not recorded which). CDR3 in DNA: TGTGCCAGCAGTCTAGAATTAGGGCAGTACTTC. The encoded protein is CASSLELGQYF. The full variable domain, rest sourced from reference TRBV5-8 and TRBJ2-7, is EAGVTQSPTHLIKTRGQQATLRCSPISGHTSVYWYQQALGLGLQFLLWYDEGEERNRGNFPPRFSGRQFPNYSSELNVNALELEDSALYLCASSLELGQYFGPGTRLTVT.